Each of the 2 T cell receptor beta chains below was sequenced from the same sample in a study of vaccination effects on CD4 cells after COVID-19. Their cognate antigens are unknown. Sequencing used immunoSEQ multiplex PCR; TCRdb keeps in-frame clones, though not all of them. The sample includes around 67,000 clones, around 80% of them seen just once. Using viral peptide pools, the ViraFEST assay grew out antigen-specific CD4+ T cells prior to sequencing. The culture ran for 10 to 11 days, and then CD4+ T cells were isolated. The vaccine given was either BNT162b2 or mRNA-1273, in two doses. Material: CD4+ T cells from PBMCs cultured with HCoV-229E spike peptides, obtained after COVID-19 vaccination. These receptors were collected from a human donor who received a COVID-19 vaccine.

This clone was observed once. The chain recombines TRBV6-2 or TRBV6-3 with TRBJ1-6; tentatively, D is TRBD1 (6 bases). The CDR3 consists of 13 residues. Trimming removed 5 bases at V and 11 bases at J, with 13 bases between. CDR1 is MNHEY, CDR2 SVGEGT, per germline. The CDR3 here is CASSADRTTPLHF. The CDR3 region has the DNA TGTGCCAGCAGTGCCGACAGGACTACACCCCTCCACTTT.

The rearrangement links TRBV5-1 to TRBJ2-1, with 10 bases matching TRBD1. The CDR3 totals 15 residues. Germline assignment: CDR1 SGHRS and CDR2 YFSETQ. Trimming took 4 bases from V and 5 from J; bases not matched to a gene: 6. The CDR3 bases are TGCGCCAGCAGCCTGACAGGGGGCGCTGACAATGAGCAGTTCTTC. Encoded protein: CASSLTGGADNEQFF.